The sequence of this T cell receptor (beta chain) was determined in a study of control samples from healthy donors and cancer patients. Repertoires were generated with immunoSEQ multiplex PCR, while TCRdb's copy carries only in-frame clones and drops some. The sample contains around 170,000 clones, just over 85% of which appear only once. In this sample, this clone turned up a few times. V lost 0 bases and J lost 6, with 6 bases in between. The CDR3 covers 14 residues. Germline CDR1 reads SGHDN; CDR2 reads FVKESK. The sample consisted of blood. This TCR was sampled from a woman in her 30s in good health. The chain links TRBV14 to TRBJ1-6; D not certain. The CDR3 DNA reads TGTGCCAGCAGCCAAGAGGTCCGTAATTCACCCCTCCACTTT. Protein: CASSQEVRNSPLHF.